This TCR beta chain was recorded in a study of T cell responses to AZD1222 COVID-19 vaccine. Findings and limits, study-wide: Clonal diversity was possibly underestimated, and the donors were mostly white British, with more females. Of the AZD1222 recipients, only 5 or 6 were seropositive at baseline. Sampled repertoires all dated from after the peak T cell response.

On this clone: The antigen remains unidentified.

The V and J ends lost 7 bases and 9 bases respectively, with 13 bases between them. The length of the CDR3 is 13 residues. CDR1 and CDR2 (germline): SGHDN, FVKESK. Method: immunoSEQ multiplex PCR; TCRdb's copy keeps in-frame clones and lacks some. The sample yields 130,000 to 150,000 clones, about 93% seen once. V gene TRBV14 combines with J gene TRBJ1-6; the D gene is possibly TRBD1 (6 bases). This clonotype was sampled from an adult in good health. Specimen: peripheral blood, collected on day 0 of AZD1222 vaccination. CDR3 amino acids: CASTDRLGSPLHF. The DNA for the CDR3 is TGTGCCAGCACCGACAGGCTGGGTTCACCCCTCCACTTT.